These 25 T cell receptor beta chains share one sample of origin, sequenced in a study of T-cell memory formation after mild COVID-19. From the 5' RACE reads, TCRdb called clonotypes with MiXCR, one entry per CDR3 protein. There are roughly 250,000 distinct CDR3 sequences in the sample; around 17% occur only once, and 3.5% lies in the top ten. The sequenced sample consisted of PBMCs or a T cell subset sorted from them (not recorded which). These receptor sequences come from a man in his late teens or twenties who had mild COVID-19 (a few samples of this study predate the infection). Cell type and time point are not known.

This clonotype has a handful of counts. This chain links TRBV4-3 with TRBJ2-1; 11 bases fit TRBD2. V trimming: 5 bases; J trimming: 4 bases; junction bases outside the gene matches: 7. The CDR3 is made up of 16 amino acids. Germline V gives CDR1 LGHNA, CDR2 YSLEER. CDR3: CASSSLGLAAYNEQFF. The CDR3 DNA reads TGCGCCAGCAGCTCATTGGGACTAGCGGCGTACAATGAGCAGTTCTTC.

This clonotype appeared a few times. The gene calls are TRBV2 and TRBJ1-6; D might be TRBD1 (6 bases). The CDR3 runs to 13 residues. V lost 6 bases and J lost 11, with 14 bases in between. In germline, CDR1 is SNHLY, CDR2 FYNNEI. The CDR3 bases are TGTGCCAGCAGCCCTAGGCAGGGGACACCCCTCCACTTT. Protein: CASSPRQGTPLHF.

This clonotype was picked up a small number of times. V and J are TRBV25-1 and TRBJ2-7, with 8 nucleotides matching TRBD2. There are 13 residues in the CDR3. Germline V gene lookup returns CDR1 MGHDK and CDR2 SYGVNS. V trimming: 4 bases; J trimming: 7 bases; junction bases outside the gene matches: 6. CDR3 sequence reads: CASSAAGAREQYF. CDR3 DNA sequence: TGTGCCAGCAGTGCAGCGGGGGCACGGGAGCAGTACTTC.

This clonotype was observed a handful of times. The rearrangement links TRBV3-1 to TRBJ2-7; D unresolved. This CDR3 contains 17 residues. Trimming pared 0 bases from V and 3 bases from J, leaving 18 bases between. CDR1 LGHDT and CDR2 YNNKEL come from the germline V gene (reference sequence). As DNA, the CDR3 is TGTGCCAGCAGCCAAGAGATAAAGTCTAAACGGAGCTACGAGCAGTACGTC. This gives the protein CASSQEIKSKRSYEQYV.

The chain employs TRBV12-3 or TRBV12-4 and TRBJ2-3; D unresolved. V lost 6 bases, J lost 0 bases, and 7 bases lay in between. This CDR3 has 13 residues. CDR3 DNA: TGTGCCAGCAGGCCGGCTAGCACAGATACGCAGTATTTT. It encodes CASRPASTDTQYF.

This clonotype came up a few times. The CDR3: CASSYATGGGSPLHF. CDR3 coding DNA: TGTGCCAGCAGTTACGCGACTGGAGGGGGATCACCCCTCCACTTT. J is TRBJ1-6 and V is TRBV6-5; a possible D gene is TRBD1 (6 bases). The CDR3 totals 15 residues. Germline values: CDR1 MNHEY, CDR2 SVGAGI. The V end lost 2 bases, the J end lost 10 bases, and 15 bases lay between the germline ends.

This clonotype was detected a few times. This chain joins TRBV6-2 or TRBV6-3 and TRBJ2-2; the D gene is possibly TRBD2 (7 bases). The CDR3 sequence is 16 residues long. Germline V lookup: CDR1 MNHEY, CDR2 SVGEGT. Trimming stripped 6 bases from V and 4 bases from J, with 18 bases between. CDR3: CASSRGGAMSTGELFF. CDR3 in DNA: TGTGCCAGCAGCAGAGGGGGGGCTATGAGCACCGGGGAGCTGTTTTTT.

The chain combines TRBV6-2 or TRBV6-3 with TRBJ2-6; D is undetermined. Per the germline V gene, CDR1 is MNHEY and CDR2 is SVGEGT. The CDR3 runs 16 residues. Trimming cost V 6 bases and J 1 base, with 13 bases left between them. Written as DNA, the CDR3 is TGTGCCAGCAGCCCCCGTTTGAGTTCTGGGGCCAACGTCCTGACTTTC. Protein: CASSPRLSSGANVLTF.

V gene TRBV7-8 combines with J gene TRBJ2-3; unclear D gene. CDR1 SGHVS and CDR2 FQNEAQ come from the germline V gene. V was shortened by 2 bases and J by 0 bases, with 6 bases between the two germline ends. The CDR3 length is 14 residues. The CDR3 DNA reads TGTGCCAGCAGCTTAATTCCTAGCACAGATACGCAGTATTTT. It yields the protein CASSLIPSTDTQYF.

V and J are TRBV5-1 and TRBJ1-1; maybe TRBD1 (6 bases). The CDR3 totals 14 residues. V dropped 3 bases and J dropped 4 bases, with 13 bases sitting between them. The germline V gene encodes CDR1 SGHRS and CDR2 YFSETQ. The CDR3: CASSWGGAGTEAFF. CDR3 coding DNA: TGCGCCAGCAGCTGGGGGGGCGCGGGCACTGAAGCTTTCTTT.

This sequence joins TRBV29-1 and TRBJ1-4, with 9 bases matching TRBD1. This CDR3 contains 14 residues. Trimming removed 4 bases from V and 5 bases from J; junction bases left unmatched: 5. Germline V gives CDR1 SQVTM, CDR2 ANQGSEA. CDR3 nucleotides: TGCAGCGTTGGGTTGGGGACAGGGAATGAAAAACTGTTTTTT. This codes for CSVGLGTGNEKLFF.

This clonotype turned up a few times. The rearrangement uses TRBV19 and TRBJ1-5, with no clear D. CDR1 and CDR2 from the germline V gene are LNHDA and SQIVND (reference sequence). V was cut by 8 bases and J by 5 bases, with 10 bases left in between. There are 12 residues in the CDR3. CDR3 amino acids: CASGFQDQPQHF. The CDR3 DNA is TGTGCCAGTGGATTCCAGGATCAGCCCCAGCATTTT.

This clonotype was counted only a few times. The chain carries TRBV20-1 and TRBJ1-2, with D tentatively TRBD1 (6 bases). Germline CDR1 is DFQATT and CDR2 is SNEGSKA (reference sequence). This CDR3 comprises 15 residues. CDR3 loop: CRAAGGAVENYGYTF. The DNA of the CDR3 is TGCAGGGCCGCTGGGGGGGCAGTCGAAAACTATGGCTACACCTTC.

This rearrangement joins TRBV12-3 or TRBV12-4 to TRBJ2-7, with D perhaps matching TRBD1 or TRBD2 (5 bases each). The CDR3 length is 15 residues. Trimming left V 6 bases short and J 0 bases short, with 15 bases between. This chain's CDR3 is CASRSSGTGSYEQYF. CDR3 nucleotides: TGTGCCAGCAGGTCCTCCGGGACCGGCTCCTACGAGCAGTACTTC.

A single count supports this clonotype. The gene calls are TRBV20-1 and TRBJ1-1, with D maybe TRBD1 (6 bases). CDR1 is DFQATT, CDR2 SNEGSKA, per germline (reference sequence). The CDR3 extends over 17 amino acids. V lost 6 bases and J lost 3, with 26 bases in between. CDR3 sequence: CSARSFGGGPLHTEAFF. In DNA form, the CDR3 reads TGCAGTGCCAGGTCATTCGGGGGCGGTCCCCTTCACACTGAAGCTTTCTTT.

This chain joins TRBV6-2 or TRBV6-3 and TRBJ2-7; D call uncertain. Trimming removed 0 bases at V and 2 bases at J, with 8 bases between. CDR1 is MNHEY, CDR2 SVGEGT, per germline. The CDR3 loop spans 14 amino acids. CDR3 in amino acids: CASSYSLGPYEQYV. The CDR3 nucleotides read TGTGCCAGCAGTTACTCGTTAGGACCCTACGAGCAGTACGTC.

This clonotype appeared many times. CDR3 loop: CASSFSQDSPLHF. The CDR3 DNA sequence: TGTGCCAGCAGCTTTTCCCAGGATTCACCCCTCCACTTT. The rearrangement links TRBV7-9 to TRBJ1-6; D gene unclear. Deletions cut 3 bases from V and 8 bases from J, with 8 bases between. The V gene's germline CDR1 is SEHNR and CDR2 FQNEAQ (reference sequence). This CDR3 is 13 amino acids long.

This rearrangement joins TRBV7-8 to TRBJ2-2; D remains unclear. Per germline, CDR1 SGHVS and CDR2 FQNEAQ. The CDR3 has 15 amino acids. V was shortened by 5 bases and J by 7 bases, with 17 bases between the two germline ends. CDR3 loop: CASSPPSLGIGELFF. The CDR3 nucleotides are TGTGCCAGCAGCCCCCCCTCGCTAGGTATCGGGGAGCTGTTTTTT.

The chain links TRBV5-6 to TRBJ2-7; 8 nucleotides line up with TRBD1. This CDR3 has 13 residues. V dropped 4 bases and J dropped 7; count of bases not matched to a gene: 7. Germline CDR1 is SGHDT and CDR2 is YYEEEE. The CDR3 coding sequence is TGTGCCAGCAGCGGTGGCAGGGGGCGTGAGCAGTACTTC. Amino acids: CASSGGRGREQYF.

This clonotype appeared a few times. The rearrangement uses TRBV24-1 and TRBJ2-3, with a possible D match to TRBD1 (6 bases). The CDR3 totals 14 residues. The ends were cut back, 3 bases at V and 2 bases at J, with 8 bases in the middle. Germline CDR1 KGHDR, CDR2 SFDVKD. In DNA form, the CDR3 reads TGTGCCACCAGTGATAACAGGGCCACAGATACGCAGTATTTT. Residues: CATSDNRATDTQYF.

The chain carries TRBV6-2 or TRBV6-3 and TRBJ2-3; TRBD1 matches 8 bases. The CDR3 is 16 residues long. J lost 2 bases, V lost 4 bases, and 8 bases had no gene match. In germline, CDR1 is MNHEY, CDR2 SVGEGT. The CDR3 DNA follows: TGTGCCAGCAGTTGGACTCAGGGGGCGGACACAGATACGCAGTATTTT. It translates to CASSWTQGADTDTQYF.

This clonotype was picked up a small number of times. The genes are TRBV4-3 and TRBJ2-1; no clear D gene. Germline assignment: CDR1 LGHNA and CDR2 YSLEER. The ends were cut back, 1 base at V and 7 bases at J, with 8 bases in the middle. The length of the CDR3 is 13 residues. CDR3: CASSQGLLNEQFF. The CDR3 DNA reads TGCGCCAGCAGCCAAGGACTTCTTAATGAGCAGTTCTTC.

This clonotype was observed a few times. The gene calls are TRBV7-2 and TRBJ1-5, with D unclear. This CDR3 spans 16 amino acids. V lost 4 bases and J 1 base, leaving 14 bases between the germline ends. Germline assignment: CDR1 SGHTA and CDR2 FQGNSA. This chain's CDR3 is CASSSRVTGSNQPQHF. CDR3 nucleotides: TGTGCCAGCAGCTCCCGGGTGACGGGAAGCAATCAGCCCCAGCATTTT.

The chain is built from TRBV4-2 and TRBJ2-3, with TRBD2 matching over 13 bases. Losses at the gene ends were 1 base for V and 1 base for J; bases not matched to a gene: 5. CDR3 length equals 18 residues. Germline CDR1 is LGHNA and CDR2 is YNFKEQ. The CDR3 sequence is CASSQVTSGGRGTDTQYF. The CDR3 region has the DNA TGTGCCAGCAGCCAAGTGACTAGCGGGGGGCGAGGCACAGATACGCAGTATTTT.

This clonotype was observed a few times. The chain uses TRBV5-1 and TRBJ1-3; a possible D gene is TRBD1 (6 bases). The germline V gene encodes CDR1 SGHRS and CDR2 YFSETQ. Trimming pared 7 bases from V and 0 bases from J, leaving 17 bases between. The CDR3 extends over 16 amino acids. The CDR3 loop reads CASSTGLSSSGNTIYF. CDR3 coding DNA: TGCGCCAGCTCAACAGGGCTCTCGAGCTCTGGAAACACCATATATTTT.